The clone carrying this T cell receptor beta chain was counted at least ten times. Its antigen is undetermined. There are 14 residues in the CDR3. Germline values: CDR1 MDHEN, CDR2 SYDVKM. V shed 4 bases, J shed 3 bases, and the junction held 4 bases outside the gene matches. Everyone who donated was a healthy Caucasian. The data were obtained in a study of identical twins. Study-wide findings and caveats: Out-of-frame sharing of TCR alpha in monozygotic twins was underestimated by models.

Via MiXCR, TCRdb re-called the 5' RACE reads, giving one row per CDR3 protein. This table has a few hundred thousand distinct CDR3 sequences, roughly 9.9% appearing once. The same specimen was also included in a second study, on yellow fever vaccine responses in identical twins.

Sequenced: PBMCs. The V and J genes are TRBV28 and TRBJ2-7, with TRBD1 matching over 9 bases. The TCR sequence derives from a woman between 18 and 30 years old in good health. The CDR3 is CASSWGQGNYEQYF. The CDR3 DNA sequence: TGTGCCAGCAGTTGGGGACAGGGCAACTACGAGCAGTACTTC.